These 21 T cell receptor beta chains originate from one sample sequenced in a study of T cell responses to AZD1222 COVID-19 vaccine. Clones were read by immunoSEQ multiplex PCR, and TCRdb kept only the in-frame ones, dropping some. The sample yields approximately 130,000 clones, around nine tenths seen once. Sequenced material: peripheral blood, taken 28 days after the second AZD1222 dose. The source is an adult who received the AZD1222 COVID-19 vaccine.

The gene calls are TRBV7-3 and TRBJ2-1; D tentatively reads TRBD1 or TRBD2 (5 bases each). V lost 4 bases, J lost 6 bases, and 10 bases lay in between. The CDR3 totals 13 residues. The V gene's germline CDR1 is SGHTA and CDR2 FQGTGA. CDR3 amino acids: CASSSGTINEQFF. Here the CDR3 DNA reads TGTGCCAGCAGCTCTGGGACCATCAATGAGCAGTTCTTC. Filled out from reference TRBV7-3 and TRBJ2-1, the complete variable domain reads GAGVSQTPSNKVTEKGKYVELRCDPISGHTALYWYRQSLGQGPEFLIYFQGTGAADDSGLPNDRFFAVRPEGSVSTLKIQRTERGDSAVYLCASSSGTINEQFFGPGTRLTVL.

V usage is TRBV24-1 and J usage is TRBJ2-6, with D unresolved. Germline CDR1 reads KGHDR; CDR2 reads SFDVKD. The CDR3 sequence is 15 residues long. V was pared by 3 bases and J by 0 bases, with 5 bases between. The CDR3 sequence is CATSDRRSGANVLTF. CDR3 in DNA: TGTGCCACCAGTGATAGACGCTCTGGGGCCAACGTCCTGACTTTC.

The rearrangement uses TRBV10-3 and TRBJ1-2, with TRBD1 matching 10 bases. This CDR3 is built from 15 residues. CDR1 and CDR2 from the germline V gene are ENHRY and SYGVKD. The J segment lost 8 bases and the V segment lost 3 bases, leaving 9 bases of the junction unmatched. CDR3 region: CAISDFGQGVDGYTF. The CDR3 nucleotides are TGTGCCATCAGTGATTTCGGACAGGGGGTTGACGGCTACACCTTC.

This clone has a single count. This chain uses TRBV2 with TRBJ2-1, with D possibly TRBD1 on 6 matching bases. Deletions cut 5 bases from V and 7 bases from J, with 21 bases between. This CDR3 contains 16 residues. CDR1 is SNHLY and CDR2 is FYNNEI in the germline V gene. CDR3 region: CASSRQLGASGNEQFF. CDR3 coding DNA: TGTGCCAGCAGTCGCCAGCTGGGGGCTTCAGGGAATGAGCAGTTCTTC.

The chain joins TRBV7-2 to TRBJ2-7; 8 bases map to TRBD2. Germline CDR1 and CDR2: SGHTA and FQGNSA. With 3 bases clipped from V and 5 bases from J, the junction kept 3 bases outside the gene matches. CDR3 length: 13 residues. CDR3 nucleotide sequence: TGTGCCAGCAGCTTCGGGGGGGGCGACGAGCAGTACTTC. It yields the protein CASSFGGGDEQYF.

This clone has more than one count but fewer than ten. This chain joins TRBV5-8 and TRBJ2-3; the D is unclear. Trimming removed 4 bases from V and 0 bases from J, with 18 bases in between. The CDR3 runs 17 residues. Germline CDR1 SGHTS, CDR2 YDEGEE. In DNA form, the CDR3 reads TGTGCCAGCAGCCAACGGTCCGACTTGTCTAGCACAGATACGCAGTATTTT. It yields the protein CASSQRSDLSSTDTQYF.

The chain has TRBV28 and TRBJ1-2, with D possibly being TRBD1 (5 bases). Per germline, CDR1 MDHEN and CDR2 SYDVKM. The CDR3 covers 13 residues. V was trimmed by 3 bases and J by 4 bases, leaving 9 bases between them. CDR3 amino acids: CASSFAGGYGYTF. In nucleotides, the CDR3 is TGTGCCAGCAGTTTTGCCGGGGGCTATGGCTACACCTTC.

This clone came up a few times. CDR3 residues: CASSQGQGWTGELFF. The CDR3 DNA reads TGTGCCAGCAGCCAAGGACAGGGGTGGACCGGGGAGCTGTTTTTT. The chain has TRBV14 and TRBJ2-2; 8 bases match TRBD1. J gave up 5 bases and V 1 base, and 3 bases lay outside the gene matches. CDR1 SGHDN and CDR2 FVKESK come from the germline V gene. This CDR3 is 15 amino acids long.

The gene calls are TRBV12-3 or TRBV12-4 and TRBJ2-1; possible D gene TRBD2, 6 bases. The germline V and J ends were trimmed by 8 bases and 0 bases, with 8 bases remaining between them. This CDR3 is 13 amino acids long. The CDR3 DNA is TGTGCCAGCTCGGAGGGCTCCTACAATGAGCAGTTCTTC. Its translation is CASSEGSYNEQFF.

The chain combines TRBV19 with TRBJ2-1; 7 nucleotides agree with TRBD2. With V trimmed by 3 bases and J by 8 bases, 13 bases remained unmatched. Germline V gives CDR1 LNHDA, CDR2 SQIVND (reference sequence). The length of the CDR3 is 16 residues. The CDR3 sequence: CASSIRASGDRDEQFF. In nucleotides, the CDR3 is TGTGCCAGTAGTATTCGGGCTAGCGGCGATCGGGATGAGCAGTTCTTC.

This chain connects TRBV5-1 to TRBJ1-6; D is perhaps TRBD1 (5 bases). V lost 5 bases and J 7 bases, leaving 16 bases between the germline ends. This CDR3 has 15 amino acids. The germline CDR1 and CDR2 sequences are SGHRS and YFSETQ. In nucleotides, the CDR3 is TGCGCCAGCAGTCCGACGCAGGGAAGGAATTCACCCCTCCACTTT. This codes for CASSPTQGRNSPLHF.

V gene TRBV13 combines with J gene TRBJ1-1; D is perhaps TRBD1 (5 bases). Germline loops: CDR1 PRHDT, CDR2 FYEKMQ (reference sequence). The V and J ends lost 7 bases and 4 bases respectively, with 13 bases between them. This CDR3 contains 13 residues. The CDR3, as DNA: TGTGCCAGCATGGCGTGGGGCAGCACTGAAGCTTTCTTT. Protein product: CASMAWGSTEAFF.

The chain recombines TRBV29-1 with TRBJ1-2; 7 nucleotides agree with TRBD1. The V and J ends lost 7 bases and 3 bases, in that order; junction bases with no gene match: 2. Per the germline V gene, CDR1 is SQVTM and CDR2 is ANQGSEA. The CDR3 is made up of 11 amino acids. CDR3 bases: TGCAGCGCCGGACAGGACTATGGCTACACCTTC. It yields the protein CSAGQDYGYTF.

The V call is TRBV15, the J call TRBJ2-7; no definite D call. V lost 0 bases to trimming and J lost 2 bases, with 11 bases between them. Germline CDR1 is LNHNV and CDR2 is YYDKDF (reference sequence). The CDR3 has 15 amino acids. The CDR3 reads CATSRDLEDPYEQYF. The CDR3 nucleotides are TGTGCCACCAGCAGAGATCTGGAAGACCCCTACGAGCAGTACTTC.

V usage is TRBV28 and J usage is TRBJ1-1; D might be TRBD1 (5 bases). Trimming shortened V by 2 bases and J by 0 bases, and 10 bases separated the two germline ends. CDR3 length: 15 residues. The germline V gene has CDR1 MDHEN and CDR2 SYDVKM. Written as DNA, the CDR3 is TGTGCCAGCAGTTTAGTGGACACCGTGAACACTGAAGCTTTCTTT. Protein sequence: CASSLVDTVNTEAFF.

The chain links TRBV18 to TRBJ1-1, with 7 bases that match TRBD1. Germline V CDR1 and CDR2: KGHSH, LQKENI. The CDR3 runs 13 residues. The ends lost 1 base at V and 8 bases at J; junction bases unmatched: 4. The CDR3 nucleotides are TGTGCCAGCTCACCACTCAGGGGGGAGGAAGCTTTCTTT. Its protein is CASSPLRGEEAFF.

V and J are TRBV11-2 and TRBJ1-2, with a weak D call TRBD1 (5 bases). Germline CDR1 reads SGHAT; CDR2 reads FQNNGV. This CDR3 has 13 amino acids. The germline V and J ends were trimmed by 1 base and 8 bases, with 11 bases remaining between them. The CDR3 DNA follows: TGTGCCAGCAGCTTAGGAAGGGGAAGCGGCTACACCTTC. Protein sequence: CASSLGRGSGYTF.

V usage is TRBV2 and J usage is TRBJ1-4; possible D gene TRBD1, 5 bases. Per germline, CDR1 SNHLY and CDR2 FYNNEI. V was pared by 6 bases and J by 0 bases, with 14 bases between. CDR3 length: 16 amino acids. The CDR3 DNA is TGTGCCAGCAGAGAGGGGCGGCTTGCAACTAATGAAAAACTGTTTTTT. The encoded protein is CASREGRLATNEKLFF.

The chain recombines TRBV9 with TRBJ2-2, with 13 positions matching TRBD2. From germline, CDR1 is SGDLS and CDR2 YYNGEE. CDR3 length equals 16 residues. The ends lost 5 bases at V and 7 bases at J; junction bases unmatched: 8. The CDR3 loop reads CASRAGLAGADGELFF. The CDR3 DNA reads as TGTGCCAGCAGAGCAGGACTAGCGGGAGCCGACGGGGAGCTGTTTTTT.

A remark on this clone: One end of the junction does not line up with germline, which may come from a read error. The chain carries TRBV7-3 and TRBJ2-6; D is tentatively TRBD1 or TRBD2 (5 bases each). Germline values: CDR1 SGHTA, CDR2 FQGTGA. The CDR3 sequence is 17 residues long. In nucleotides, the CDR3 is TGTGCCGGCAGCCGACCAGGGACCCTCTCTGGGGCCAACGTCCTGACTTTC. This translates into CAGSRPGTLSGANVLTF.

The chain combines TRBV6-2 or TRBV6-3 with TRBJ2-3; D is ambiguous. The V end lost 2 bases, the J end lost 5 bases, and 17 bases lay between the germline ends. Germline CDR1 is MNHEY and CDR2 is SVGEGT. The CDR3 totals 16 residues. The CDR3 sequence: CASSYLGGTIGDTQYF. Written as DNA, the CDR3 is TGTGCCAGCAGTTACCTTGGCGGCACCATCGGAGATACGCAGTATTTT.